Sequencing of this T cell receptor beta chain was carried out in a study of regulatory T cells in long-lasting Graves disease. The sample holds many counts of this clonotype. Researchers made TCR beta libraries by using iRepertoire HTBI primers and running Arm-PCR on CDR3 regions. TCRdb independently ran MiXCR on the multiplex PCR reads; one entry per CDR3 protein. The top ten hold about 19% of the sample, which has under 450,000 distinct CDR3 sequences, about 12% seen once. Documented time point: newly diagnosed GD, antithyroid drugs for less than 3 months. TCR sequences were obtained from RNA taken from PBMCs. Peripheral blood, approximately 9 milliliters per patient, was collected in EDTA tubes. Another study also made use of these data, one on T cells in Graves' hyperthyroidism and ophthalmopathy. This second report adds: Recently diagnosed hyperthyroidism of less than 2 months' duration affected patients aged 18 to 65. Diagnosis rested on symptoms, serum thyroxine and TRAb, thyroid ultrasound, and orbital computed tomography. A first-round RT-PCR of the TCR CDR3 used the HTBI primer set.

Sequencing used peripheral blood mononuclear cells (PBMCs), obtained at new diagnosis, from a patient treated with antithyroid drugs. The receptor was derived from a woman between 18 and 30 years old with Graves disease.

DNA of the CDR3: TGTGCCAGCAGTGACTATTTAGGGACAGGGAGGACCGGGGAGCTGTTTTTT. Encoded protein: CASSDYLGTGRTGELFF. The chain couples TRBV2 to TRBJ2-2; 9 nucleotides agree with TRBD1. Germline CDR1 reads SNHLY; CDR2 reads FYNNEI. The CDR3 contains 17 residues. V shed 3 bases and J 5 bases; nucleotides not matched to a gene: 10.